This TCR beta chain was sequenced during a study of blood T cell repertoires in COVID-19. Study-level information: The study drew acute and convalescent COVID-19 samples from the United States, Italy and Spain. From T cells, B-cell-depleted T cells, or PBMCs came the material, which was cDNA or gDNA.

The CDR3 runs 18 residues. Trimming cost V 2 bases and J 0 bases; bases outside gene matches: 12. The germline V gene has CDR1 KGHSH and CDR2 LQKENI. Study processing details: Estimation of nucleated cell counts was performed using reference gene primer amplification. Generated by immunoSEQ multiplex PCR, the TCRdb table keeps only in-frame clones and is missing some. That table gives V, J and clone size, and the DNA gave D and trimming. The sample lists about 220,000 clones; roughly 80% were seen once. Sequenced input: peripheral blood. V usage is TRBV18 and J usage is TRBJ1-1; 7 bases agree with TRBD1. This TCR was recovered from a human donor in a cohort sampled during active COVID-19. CDR3 protein: CASSPSKGARTMNTEAFF. For the CDR3, the DNA is TGTGCCAGCTCACCAAGCAAGGGGGCGCGAACCATGAACACTGAAGCTTTCTTT.